This T cell receptor beta chain appears in the sequencing data of a study of cytomegalovirus exposure and HLA in healthy donors (dated by TCRdb to the late 2010s). A note on the overall study: An earlier analysis of about 560 of the donors reported 250 to 300 Gb of sequence data and around 100 million unique TCR beta sequences obtained from about 180 million T cells. Rather than using new phenotypic data, the later analysis identified candidate immune exposures from TCR beta sequences and from how often those sequences occurred across donors. HLA typing included class I and class II loci at four-digit resolution. The study profiled the T cell repertoires of hundreds of subjects by immunosequencing and related them to cytomegalovirus serostatus. All discovery cohort repertoires had been generated on a single sequencing platform. Around 320 gigabases of sequencing data and tens of millions of unique TCR sequences were included in an early release covering 550 to 650 HLA-typed donors. Among the approximately 420 genotyped donors, around 79% belonged to the genetic ancestry cluster associated with self-reported Caucasian donors. The study aimed to test whether cataloging public T cell receptors could reveal signatures of past pathogen exposure. Along with the approximately 700-subject first cohort, a separate validation cohort of over 90 different subjects was used. Four to six DR-DQ haplotypes were handled as single units for association and clustering, since linkage in the cohort was strong. Among approximately 370 genotyped donors of the cohort, an average of roughly 230,000 unique TCR beta nucleotide sequences was sequenced per donor, of which roughly 17% were non-productive. A later genetic analysis took genome-wide SNP genotypes for about 65% of the 666 donors and used that subset as a discovery cohort. The number of donors typed differed by locus, with 629-630 for A, B, C, DRB1 and DQB1, more than 500 for DQA1, 606 for DPA1, and over 400 for DPB1. In an earlier analysis of roughly 540 of the donors, high-throughput TCR beta sequencing was used to judge whether each TCR beta V gene segment behaved as functional or pseudogenic. A later analysis re-examined previously published TCR beta repertoires from just over 650 donors and added high-resolution HLA genotyping to investigate patterns of TCR occurrence. Alongside the repertoire data, information on donor age, sex, ethnicity and CMV serostatus was compiled. To predict cytomegalovirus infection status, the study combined high-throughput TCR immunosequencing, statistical association of individual TCRs with disease status, and machine learning.

Library preparation employed the immunoSEQ multiplex PCR assay. For the multiplex PCR, a mixture combining 60 forward primers for TCR Vbeta segments and 13 reverse primers for TCR Jbeta segments was used. A multiplex PCR assay on genomic DNA amplified the CDR3 region of rearranged TCR beta genes. The amplified TCR beta libraries were sequenced on the Illumina HiSeq System as 87-base-pair reads. In the authors' own workflow: In a later analysis, 77 million or so unique TCR beta chains were counted across the 500 to 700 repertoires, and approximately 9.9 million of these chains were shared by at least two donors. To remove PCR and sequencing errors, raw reads were error-corrected and collapsed into unique sequences using a nearest-neighbor algorithm that merged closely related sequences. V, D and J gene segments were assigned by aligning CDR3 sequences to IMGT reference sequences. For a sequence to be retained, a match of at least six nucleotides to both a V gene segment and a J gene segment was required. Rearrangements were called productive when the CDR3 lacked stop codons and stayed in frame with V and J; all others were non-productive. Following IMGT convention, CDR3 was defined as the stretch from the second conserved V-encoded cysteine up to the conserved J-encoded phenylalanine. The earlier analysis of about 610 of the donors excluded any sequence lacking an unambiguous match to a single V gene segment. An earlier analysis of 587 of the donors called V segments functional above 56.7% productive rearrangements and segregating when the between-donor standard deviation exceeded 5%. A statistical classification framework was developed to diagnose cytomegalovirus status using the catalog of TCR beta chain sequences. In a later analysis, V and J genes were assigned by comparing TCR nucleotide sequences against IMGT/GENE-DB human TR gene sequences. A later analysis assigned CDR3 sequences and most-parsimonious VDJ recombination scenarios with the TCRdist pipeline. In a later analysis, every TCR beta chain was defined by the combination of its CDR3 amino acid sequence and its V-gene family, and reads without a unique V-gene family were dropped. To address suspected cross-contamination and a sequencing artifact, a later analysis removed 592 highly shared, low-generation-probability nucleotide sequences. A later analysis calculated a clonal expansion index for each public chain from normalized within-repertoire ranks of inferred template counts. In a later analysis, generation probabilities were computed using a VDJ recombination model fitted to out-of-frame rearrangements, and the results were checked against IGoR. A later analysis scored TCR-TCR, TCR-HLA and TCR-CMV co-occurrence with hypergeometric tests, applying a repertoire-size bias correction to TCR pairs. To estimate false discovery rates, a later analysis permuted the HLA or CMV assignments 20 times. A later analysis grouped co-occurring TCRs with DBSCAN, adding TCRdist sequence similarity when clustering within HLA-allele-positive subsets. Repertoires with fewer than 30,000 or more than 120,000 public chains were left out of co-occurrence clustering, as were several repertoires with anomalous nucleotide sharing. Drawn from immuneACCESS, this table holds only the in-frame rearrangements with V and J called that TCRdb kept. Clones are partly lost; checked studies trace under half to an unresolved V gene and leave the rest unexplained. For V, J and clone size, that table is used; D and trimming come from the DNA. The table for this sample lists roughly 140,000 clones; about four fifths of them were counted only once. Around 4% of the sample comes from the top ten.

Summary of the overall study and its limitations: Specific HLA alleles were associated with 15,000 to 20,000 TCR beta sequences at a false discovery rate of 0.05 in a later analysis. The 87-base-pair reads could not distinguish some IMGT-functional V segments, including TRBV6-2 and TRBV6-3, so those segments were excluded. In a later analysis, several top co-occurrence clusters were reported to appear linked to parvovirus B19, influenza, CMV and Epstein-Barr virus. Linkage disequilibrium might explain the correlated functional status among segregating V segments, but an unknown experimental factor could not be ruled out. Only TCR beta chains were sequenced in this cohort, and the absence of alpha or paired-chain data limited detectable features. Cytomegalovirus status was reported to be diagnosed by the classifier with high specificity and sensitivity in both the original and validation cohorts. Compared with the roughly 720-donor mean, donors in an Asian-associated ancestry cluster had fewer N-insertions in productive TCRs, according to a later genetic analysis. Most TCR sequences were observed very rarely across donors, whereas some public TCRs were present in many individuals. Immune exposure information for the cohort was limited to CMV serostatus. A group of highly shared sequence variants was considered likely to be a technical artifact of the sequencing pipeline. According to the authors, the approach could potentially be generalized to other disease states and immunological phenotypes. Because some donors lacked HLA typing at each locus, the association tests relied only on the typed subset. In a later analysis, HLA-associated TCR beta chains were found to be more clonally expanded and to have lower generation probabilities than equally common non-associated chains. Because counts were too low, under 20 rarely observed V segments, including chromosome 9 orphons, were left out of the earlier analysis of over 550 of the donors. In vitro tests confirmed that three of the cytomegalovirus-associated TCR beta chains recognize cytomegalovirus antigens. A later analysis found that TCR association rates varied across HLA loci, with DRB1 alleles showing the most associated TCRs and HLA-C alleles the fewest. Sequencing depth was assumed to be roughly uniform across donors in the presence/absence analyses, though that assumption may not hold. A further reported finding was that TCR beta sequences accurately predicted the HLA-A and HLA-B alleles for most subjects in the first cohort. When HLA alleles, especially DR and DQ, strongly co-occurred, TCR associations were difficult to assign to individual alleles. The study listed approximately 150 TCR beta chains as associated with cytomegalovirus. An earlier analysis of approximately 500 of the donors showed that most TCR beta V segments appeared in productive rearrangements either about 90% or about 30% of the time, which broadly matched IMGT annotations. V-gene and J-gene trimming of TCR beta chains was associated with a missense DCLRE1C variant in a later genetic analysis, and the association was replicated in an independent cohort. Most CMV-associated TCR beta chains appeared to be HLA-restricted in a later analysis, and the HLA associations seemed to be driven largely by CMV exposure.

In total, about 650 healthy bone marrow donors made up the cohort. Cohort members were all nominally healthy when sampled, although unrecorded immune exposures were likely present. The donor was CMV seropositive and belonged to the group of some 290 seropositive cohort members. A peripheral blood sample was provided by each donor, and peripheral blood mononuclear cells were used for TCR beta sequencing. The Qiagen DNeasy Blood Extraction Kit was used to extract genomic DNA from the blood cell samples. The CDR3 sequence holds 12 residues, the cysteine and phenylalanine included. The CDR3 DNA has 36 bases and is translated from base 1. Trimming removed 0 bases from V and 4 bases from J, leaving 7 bases between the germline ends. The germline V gene encodes CDR1 GTSNPN and CDR2 SVGIG (reference sequence). About this clone: Its antigen is not yet known. No clone much larger than this one lies a single base away; base qualities are absent.

The source is a man aged 40-49 years in good health and CMV-seropositive. The V and J genes are TRBV30 and TRBJ2-7; the D gene is not confidently resolved. Material for sequencing was PBMCs. The DNA reads TGTGCCTGGAGTGTAAATTTATACGAGCAGTACTTC. It translates as CAWSVNLYEQYF.